These 9 T cell receptor beta chains came from one sample sequenced in a study of vaccination effects on CD4 cells after COVID-19. Prior to sequencing, the ViraFEST assay stimulated PBMC with viral peptide pools, which expanded the antigen-specific CD4+ T cells. Once cultured for approximately eleven days, the cells underwent separation to obtain CD4+ T cells. It was two doses of either the BNT162b2 or mRNA-1273 vaccine that participants received. The method was immunoSEQ multiplex PCR; TCRdb's version includes in-frame clones alone and lacks a portion of them. The sample lists roughly 70,000 clones; 76% were seen once. Their antigens are not known. Sequencing was performed on CD4+ T cells from PBMCs cultured with HCoV-OC43 spike peptides, taken after COVID-19 vaccination. The subset: HCoV-OC43 spike overlapping peptide pool stimulation. Receptors were obtained from a human donor who received a COVID-19 vaccine.

This clone was seen more than once but under ten times. This chain links TRBV5-1 with TRBJ1-4, with a possible D match to TRBD1 (5 bases). Germline values: CDR1 SGHRS, CDR2 YFSETQ. CDR3 length equals 13 residues. V was pared by 0 bases and J by 10 bases, with 10 bases between. CDR3 protein: CASSLVAGLKLFF. The CDR3 nucleotides are TGCGCCAGCAGCTTGGTGGCAGGGTTAAAACTGTTTTTT.

The V call is TRBV21-1, the J call TRBJ1-5. TRBV21-1 is given as a pseudogene. This CDR3 spans 23 amino acids. CDR3 nucleotide sequence: TGTGCCAGCAGCAAAGCGCCAGGCAGCGCCGAGCGCCCGCACAAAAATAGCAATCAGCCCCAGCATTTT. Amino acids: CASSKAPGSAERPHKNSNQPQHF.

The chain has TRBV7-2 and TRBJ1-3; 8 nucleotides line up with TRBD1. CDR1 is SGHTA, CDR2 FQGNSA, per germline. J gave up 4 bases and V 4 bases, and 3 bases lay outside the gene matches. CDR3 length: 14 amino acids. DNA of the CDR3: TGTGCCAGCAGCTCCAGACAGGGGGGAAACACCATATATTTT. Encoded protein: CASSSRQGGNTIYF.

The chain has TRBV6-2 or TRBV6-3 and TRBJ1-1; TRBD1 is a possible D gene (6 bases). Trimming took off 4 bases at V and 7 bases at J, with 19 bases between the two ends. From germline, CDR1 is MNHEY and CDR2 SVGEGT. This CDR3 region has 15 residues. CDR3 in DNA: TGTGCCAGCAGTTCCGTACAGGGTAAGGAGGGTGAAGCTTTCTTT. This gives the protein CASSSVQGKEGEAFF.

This CDR3 is CASSSAVDRGTDTQYF. The CDR3 DNA follows: TGTGCCAGCAGCTCCGCGGTCGACAGGGGGACAGATACGCAGTATTTT. The rearrangement uses TRBV5-4 and TRBJ2-3, with 9 bases identical to TRBD1. With 3 bases clipped from V and 3 bases from J, the junction kept 8 bases outside the gene matches. The CDR3 loop spans 16 amino acids. Per the germline V gene, CDR1 is SGHNT and CDR2 is YYREEE (reference sequence).

This chain joins TRBV19 and TRBJ2-1, with TRBD2 identical over 9 bases. Germline CDR1 is LNHDA and CDR2 is SQIVND (reference sequence). Trimming removed 0 bases from V and 5 bases from J; junction bases left unmatched: 17. The CDR3 runs to 20 residues. The CDR3 region has the DNA TGTGCCAGTAGTATAGATCAGTGGCTAGCGGGGCAAACCCTGAACAATGAGCAGTTCTTC. Translated, it gives CASSIDQWLAGQTLNNEQFF.

J is TRBJ2-5 and V is TRBV2; TRBD2 might be the D (6 bases). The CDR3 totals 15 residues. CDR1 is SNHLY, CDR2 FYNNEI, per germline. V lost 3 bases and J 1 base, leaving 12 bases between the germline ends. The CDR3 nucleotides are TGTGCCAGCAGTGATTGGACTACCAGCCAAGAGACCCAGTACTTC. Encoded protein: CASSDWTTSQETQYF.

CDR3 in DNA: TGTGCCAGCAGTTACGTGGCAGGGGATTTAGGGGAGCTGTTTTTT. The encoded protein is CASSYVAGDLGELFF. The chain joins TRBV6-2 or TRBV6-3 to TRBJ2-2; maybe TRBD1 (6 bases). Germline loops: CDR1 MNHEY, CDR2 SVGEGT. V lost 2 bases and J lost 8, with 15 bases in between. The CDR3 length is 15 residues.

This sequence joins TRBV5-1 and TRBJ1-1; a possible D gene is TRBD1 (6 bases). From germline, CDR1 is SGHRS and CDR2 YFSETQ. There are 14 residues in the CDR3. Deletions cut 2 bases from V and 1 base from J, with 9 bases between. In DNA form, the CDR3 reads TGCGCCAGCAGCTTAGCAGGGGCGAACACTGAAGCTTTCTTT. It codes for CASSLAGANTEAFF.